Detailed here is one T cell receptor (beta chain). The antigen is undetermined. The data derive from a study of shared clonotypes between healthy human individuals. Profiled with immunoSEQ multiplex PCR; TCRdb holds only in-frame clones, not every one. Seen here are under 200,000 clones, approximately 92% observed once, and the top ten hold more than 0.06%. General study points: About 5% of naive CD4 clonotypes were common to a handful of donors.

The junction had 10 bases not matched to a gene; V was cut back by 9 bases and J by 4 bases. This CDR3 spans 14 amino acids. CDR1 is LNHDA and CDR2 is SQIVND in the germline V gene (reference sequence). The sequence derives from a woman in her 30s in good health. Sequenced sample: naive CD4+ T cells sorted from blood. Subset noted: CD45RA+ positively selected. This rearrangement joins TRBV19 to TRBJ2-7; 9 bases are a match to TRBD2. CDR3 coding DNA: TGTGCCAGCAGGCAGGCGGGAGGGTCGTACGAGCAGTACTTC. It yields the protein CASRQAGGSYEQYF.